Shown below are 9 T cell receptor beta chains from a single sample sequenced in a study of blood T cell repertoires in COVID-19. TCRdb keeps only in-frame clones here, not all; method: immunoSEQ multiplex PCR. In the table there are some 120,000 clones, about 80% of which are singletons. The sample taken for sequencing was peripheral blood. The source of these receptors is a man aged 70 or older with active or convalescent COVID-19.

The chain is built from TRBV7-2 and TRBJ2-1; TRBD2 matches at 9 bases. The CDR3 contains 15 residues. With V trimmed by 5 bases and J by 7 bases, 9 bases remained unmatched. The V gene's germline CDR1 is SGHTA and CDR2 FQGNSA. CDR3 region: CASSPMAGGMNEQFF. The CDR3 DNA sequence: TGTGCCAGCAGCCCAATGGCGGGGGGGATGAATGAGCAGTTCTTC.

V gene TRBV7-9 combines with J gene TRBJ2-2; perhaps TRBD1 as D (5 bases). V lost 2 bases, J lost 4 bases, and 23 bases lay in between. Germline V gene lookup returns CDR1 SEHNR and CDR2 FQNEAQ (reference sequence). The CDR3 extends over 19 amino acids. CDR3 DNA: TGTGCCAGCAGCTTAAGGGGTCAGGATTGGGCCCCTGGCACCGGGGAGCTGTTTTTT. It specifies CASSLRGQDWAPGTGELFF.

The rearrangement joins TRBV2 to TRBJ2-1; TRBD2 aligns across 9 bases. Germline CDR1 SNHLY, CDR2 FYNNEI. The ends lost 3 bases at V and 2 bases at J; junction bases unmatched: 8. The length of the CDR3 is 17 residues. CDR3 sequence reads: CASSDWGGTSTYNEQFF. CDR3 in DNA: TGTGCCAGCAGTGATTGGGGGGGGACTAGCACCTACAATGAGCAGTTCTTC.

The chain recombines TRBV9 with TRBJ1-3; the match to TRBD1 covers 9 bases. The germline V gene encodes CDR1 SGDLS and CDR2 YYNGEE. V lost 3 bases to trimming and J lost 8 bases; unmatched junction nucleotides: 9. The CDR3 has 15 amino acids. The DNA for the CDR3 is TGTGCCAGCAGCGCAGCCCCAGGACAGGGGCACACCATATATTTT. Translating it yields CASSAAPGQGHTIYF. The full variable domain, rest sourced from reference TRBV9 and TRBJ1-3, is DSGVTQTPKHLITATGQRVTLRCSPRSGDLSVYWYQQSLDQGLQFLIQYYNGEERAKGNILERFSAQQFPDLHSELNLSSLELGDSALYFCASSAAPGQGHTIYFGEGSWLTVV.

This clone was seen a handful of times. The chain is built from TRBV5-4 and TRBJ2-3; 9 nucleotides agree with TRBD2. The CDR3 sequence is 17 residues long. Trimming at V came to 4 bases and at J to 4 bases, leaving 13 bases not matched to a gene. The germline gives CDR1 SGHNT, CDR2 YYREEE (reference sequence). The CDR3 sequence is CASSPPRGREGSDTQYF. The CDR3 nucleotides are TGTGCCAGCAGCCCACCCCGGGGGCGGGAGGGATCAGATACGCAGTATTTT.

This clone was found a few times. The rearrangement links TRBV7-2 to TRBJ1-1; no clear D gene. Germline V CDR1 and CDR2: SGHTA, FQGNSA. The CDR3 extends over 13 amino acids. V was cut by 5 bases and J by 5 bases, with 12 bases left in between. Written as DNA, the CDR3 is TGTGCCAGCAGCCCGGGGTATTGGACTGAAGCTTTCTTT. Translated: CASSPGYWTEAFF.

V is TRBV14 and J is TRBJ2-3; D remains unclear. The CDR3 has 11 residues. V lost 0 bases, J lost 9 bases, and 4 bases lay in between. Germline V lookup: CDR1 SGHDN, CDR2 FVKESK. CDR3 loop: CASSQERTQYF. CDR3 nucleotides: TGTGCCAGCAGCCAAGAGAGGACGCAGTATTTT.

The rearrangement uses TRBV9 and TRBJ1-5, with no clear D. The germline gives CDR1 SGDLS, CDR2 YYNGEE. V lost 0 bases to trimming and J lost 0 bases, with 4 bases between them. This CDR3 comprises 14 residues. CDR3 amino acids: CASSVAGSNQPQHF. The CDR3 bases are TGTGCCAGCAGCGTAGCCGGTAGCAATCAGCCCCAGCATTTT. The full variable domain, its missing parts supplied by reference TRBV9 and TRBJ1-5, is DSGVTQTPKHLITATGQRVTLRCSPRSGDLSVYWYQQSLDQGLQFLIQYYNGEERAKGNILERFSAQQFPDLHSELNLSSLELGDSALYFCASSVAGSNQPQHFGDGTRLSIL.

V gene TRBV30 combines with J gene TRBJ1-2; no clear D gene. This CDR3 region has 12 residues. Between the trimmed V and J ends, which lost 2 bases and 4 bases, there was a span of 8 bases. Looked up from germline, CDR1 is GTSNPN and CDR2 is SVGIG (reference sequence). As DNA, the CDR3 is TGTGCCTGGAGTCCGGGGATCTATGGCTACACCTTC. Its translation: CAWSPGIYGYTF.